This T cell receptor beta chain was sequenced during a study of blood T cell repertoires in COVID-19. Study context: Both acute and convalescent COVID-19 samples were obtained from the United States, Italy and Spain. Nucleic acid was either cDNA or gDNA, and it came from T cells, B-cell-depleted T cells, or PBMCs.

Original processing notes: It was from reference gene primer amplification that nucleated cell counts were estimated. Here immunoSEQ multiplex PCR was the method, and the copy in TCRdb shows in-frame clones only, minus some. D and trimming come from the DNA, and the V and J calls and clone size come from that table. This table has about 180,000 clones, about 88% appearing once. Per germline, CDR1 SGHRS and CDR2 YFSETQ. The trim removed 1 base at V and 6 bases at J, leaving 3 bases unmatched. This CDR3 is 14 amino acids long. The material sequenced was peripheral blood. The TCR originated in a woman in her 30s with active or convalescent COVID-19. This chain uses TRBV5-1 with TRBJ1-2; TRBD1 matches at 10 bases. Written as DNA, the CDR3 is TGCGCCAGCAGCTTGTTGGGGACAGGGGATGGCTACACCTTC. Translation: CASSLLGTGDGYTF.